The 18 T cell receptor beta chains below all came from one sample that was sequenced in a study of OX40 agonist ivuxolimab in advanced cancers. The protocol was immunoSEQ multiplex PCR, while the TCRdb copy is restricted to in-frame clones and leaves out a portion. Counted here are tens of thousands of clones, roughly nine tenths occurring once; the ten biggest clones make up 13% to 15%. The sequencing here drew on CD4+ or CD8+ T cells sorted from blood, taken in a trial of the OX40 agonist ivuxolimab. These TCRs come from an adult with an advanced solid tumor such as melanoma, head and neck, liver or kidney cancer.

The CDR3 nucleotides read TGTGCCAGCAGCCAAGGACAGGGGGGCCGCAATGAGCAGTTCTTC. Its translation is CASSQGQGGRNEQFF. The genes are TRBV5-4 and TRBJ2-1; 10 bases are a match to TRBD1. Germline-derived CDR1 and CDR2 are SGHNT and YYREEE (reference sequence). The CDR3 runs 15 residues. After removal of 4 bases from V and 6 bases from J, the junction contained 7 bases not matched to a gene.

This rearrangement joins TRBV5-1 to TRBJ2-1, with 8 positions matching TRBD2. V lost 2 bases, J lost 6 bases, and 10 bases stayed unmatched. The CDR3 is 16 residues long. The germline V gene has CDR1 SGHRS and CDR2 YFSETQ. The CDR3 nucleotides read TGCGCCAGCAGCTTTTTCGGGCTAGCGGGTTTCAATGAGCAGTTCTTC. Translation gives CASSFFGLAGFNEQFF.

The chain combines TRBV27 with TRBJ1-2, with D possibly TRBD1 on 6 matching bases. Trimming took 2 bases from V and 4 from J, leaving 11 bases between them. The CDR3 is 14 residues long. Germline CDR1 MNHEY, CDR2 SMNVEV (reference sequence). The CDR3 DNA is TGTGCCAGCAGTTTAGCAGACAGGTCCTATGGCTACACCTTC. Residues: CASSLADRSYGYTF.

This chain joins TRBV6-5 and TRBJ2-2; D is ambiguous. CDR3 size: 12 residues. The germline V and J ends were trimmed by 11 bases and 2 bases, with 9 bases remaining between them. The germline CDR1 and CDR2 sequences are MNHEY and SVGAGI. CDR3 protein: CACSPNTGELFF. DNA of the CDR3: TGTGCCTGCTCTCCCAACACCGGGGAGCTGTTTTTT.

Here the CDR3 DNA reads TGTGCCAGCAGCCAAGTCAAGGGGGAGGGCACCGGGGAGCTGTTTTTT. This codes for CASSQVKGEGTGELFF. This chain connects TRBV14 to TRBJ2-2; D possibly corresponds to TRBD2 (7 bases). The germline V and J ends were trimmed by 1 base and 4 bases, with 13 bases remaining between them. The CDR3 spans 16 residues. Germline V gene sequence: CDR1 SGHDN, CDR2 FVKESK.

V and J are TRBV7-2 and TRBJ2-1, with D tentatively TRBD2 (6 bases). The CDR3 consists of 14 residues. The germline V and J ends were trimmed by 1 base and 4 bases, with 8 bases remaining between them. Germline assignment: CDR1 SGHTA and CDR2 FQGNSA. CDR3 in amino acids: CASSLGTTYNEQFF. The CDR3 nucleotides read TGTGCCAGCAGCTTAGGGACTACTTACAATGAGCAGTTCTTC.

This sequence joins TRBV2 and TRBJ1-1, with D unclear. V was clipped by 8 bases and J by 4 bases, with 11 bases between them. The CDR3 sequence is 12 residues long. Germline-derived CDR1 and CDR2 are SNHLY and FYNNEI. The CDR3 here is CASFFRGTEAFF. CDR3 coding DNA: TGTGCCAGCTTCTTCCGGGGCACTGAAGCTTTCTTT.

This clone was recorded once. The chain joins TRBV27 to TRBJ2-7; possibly TRBD1 or TRBD2 for D (5 bases each). Germline lookup yields CDR1 MNHEY and CDR2 SMNVEV (reference sequence). The ends were cut back, 1 base at V and 5 bases at J, with 18 bases in the middle. The CDR3 has 16 amino acids. The CDR3 DNA is TGTGCCAGCAGTTTATGGACCGGGACCCAAAGTAACGAGCAGTACTTC. Its translation is CASSLWTGTQSNEQYF.

The V gene is TRBV7-9, the J gene TRBJ2-5; D is unclear. The length of the CDR3 is 13 residues. Trimming cost V 1 base and J 1 base, with 4 bases left between them. The germline CDR1 and CDR2 sequences are SEHNR and FQNEAQ (reference sequence). Written as DNA, the CDR3 is TGTGCCAGCAGCTTAGGACTCCAAGAGACCCAGTACTTC. The encoded protein is CASSLGLQETQYF.

This clone was seen just once. The chain is built from TRBV27 and TRBJ1-1, with D perhaps matching TRBD1 (6 bases). The CDR3 sequence is 15 residues long. The germline gives CDR1 MNHEY, CDR2 SMNVEV (reference sequence). The V gene lost 3 bases and the J gene lost 1 base, with 12 bases spanning the gap. CDR3 residues: CASSLAGAQNTEAFF. In nucleotides, the CDR3 is TGTGCCAGCAGTTTGGCAGGGGCCCAGAACACTGAAGCTTTCTTT.

The chain is built from TRBV19 and TRBJ2-3; 9 bases align to TRBD2. Germline CDR1 LNHDA, CDR2 SQIVND (reference sequence). The CDR3 has 17 residues. V shed 5 bases and J 0 bases; nucleotides not matched to a gene: 9. The CDR3 loop is CASSPASGVTSTDTQYF. In nucleotides, the CDR3 is TGTGCCAGTAGTCCCGCTAGCGGGGTTACTAGCACAGATACGCAGTATTTT. The full variable domain, with the rest looked up from reference TRBV19 and TRBJ2-3, is DGGITQSPKYLFRKEGQNVTLSCEQNLNHDAMYWYRQDPGQGLRLIYYSQIVNDFQKGDIAEGYSVSREKKESFPLTVTSAQKNPTAFYLCASSPASGVTSTDTQYFGPGTRLTVL.

The rearrangement uses TRBV10-2 and TRBJ1-5; D may be TRBD1 (6 bases). The CDR3 sequence is 15 residues long. Trimming removed 4 bases from V and 3 bases from J, with 13 bases in between. Germline CDR1 WSHSY, CDR2 SAAADI. This CDR3 reads CASSAETGYNQPQHF. CDR3 bases: TGCGCCAGCAGTGCTGAAACAGGGTACAATCAGCCCCAGCATTTT.

The chain combines TRBV27 with TRBJ1-5; D gene unclear. CDR3 size: 16 residues. Germline loops: CDR1 MNHEY, CDR2 SMNVEV (reference sequence). Trimming pared 10 bases from V and 5 bases from J, leaving 24 bases between. In nucleotides, the CDR3 is TGTGCCAAGAACGAACGGAGAGGGTATGATGATCAGCCCCAGCATTTT. Protein product: CAKNERRGYDDQPQHF.

CDR3 residues: CASSLAVSDPNYGYTF. In nucleotides, the CDR3 is TGCGCCAGCAGCTTGGCAGTGTCAGACCCTAACTATGGCTACACCTTC. The V gene is TRBV5-1, the J gene TRBJ1-2; D unclear. CDR1 and CDR2 (germline): SGHRS, YFSETQ. This CDR3 is built from 16 residues. Trimming cost V 0 bases and J 0 bases, with 12 bases left between them.

This chain links TRBV11-2 with TRBJ2-1; 7 bases are shared with TRBD2. With V trimmed by 4 bases and J by 9 bases, 9 bases remained unmatched. The CDR3 runs to 14 residues. Germline V lookup: CDR1 SGHAT, CDR2 FQNNGV. CDR3 bases: TGTGCCAGCAGCTCCAAGTGGGGGGAGGGTGAGCAGTTCTTC. Translated, it gives CASSSKWGEGEQFF.

The chain uses TRBV7-6 and TRBJ2-2; 9 bases are shared with TRBD2. This CDR3 region has 15 residues. CDR1 SGHVS and CDR2 FNYEAQ come from the germline V gene. V shed 5 bases and J 7 bases; nucleotides not matched to a gene: 8. This chain's CDR3 is CASSGRGGQSGELFF. CDR3 coding DNA: TGTGCCAGCAGCGGGCGGGGGGGCCAGAGCGGGGAGCTGTTTTTT.

The chain carries TRBV9 and TRBJ1-2; 9 nucleotides agree with TRBD1. CDR3 length: 14 amino acids. With V trimmed by 4 bases and J by 4 bases, 5 bases remained unmatched. Germline CDR1 reads SGDLS; CDR2 reads YYNGEE. The CDR3 sequence is CASSSGQGIYGYTF. CDR3 nucleotide sequence: TGTGCCAGCAGCAGCGGACAGGGGATCTATGGCTACACCTTC. The whole variable domain, remainder taken from reference TRBV9 and TRBJ1-2, is DSGVTQTPKHLITATGQRVTLRCSPRSGDLSVYWYQQSLDQGLQFLIQYYNGEERAKGNILERFSAQQFPDLHSELNLSSLELGDSALYFCASSSGQGIYGYTFGSGTRLTVV.

V gene TRBV10-1 combines with J gene TRBJ2-5; 11 bases fit TRBD2. V dropped 5 bases and J dropped 0; count of bases not matched to a gene: 14. CDR3 length: 19 amino acids. The germline gives CDR1 WNHNN, CDR2 SYGVQD (reference sequence). This CDR3 reads CASSITGTSGTKNQETQYF. The CDR3 nucleotides read TGCGCCAGCAGTATAACCGGGACTAGCGGAACTAAAAACCAAGAGACCCAGTACTTC.